The present T cell receptor beta chain was sequenced within a study of shared T cell receptors in the human thymus listed by TCRdb under 2021. About the study as a whole: The study examined how self-reactive, shared T-cell receptor alpha chains are generated in the human thymus.

V and J lose 7 bases and 3 bases, and a span of 19 bases separates them. The CDR3 holds 15 amino acids from the cysteine to the phenylalanine. The retained sequence is limited to the CDR3, 45 bases, with the frame set at the first base. CDR1 is given as MNHEY and CDR2 as SVGAGI, both from the germline V gene. To note about this clone: The antigen this receptor binds is unknown. The record has no base qualities; no much larger clone is one base away.

Library generation was performed with the immunoSEQ multiplex PCR assay. What TCRdb holds here is the immuneACCESS table cut down to in-frame rearrangements. Part of the clones is not present; checked against another copy, under half of the missing clones reflect an unresolved V gene, and the others are unexplained. Across this sample there are about 610,000 clones, with more than 75% seen only once. The ten largest clones capture around 0.01% of the sample. Separately, the same data were catalogued under a study of human thymus T cells. The second study's authors report: Immunologically healthy infants undergoing open corrective cardiac surgery for congenital heart defects in Finland were used as donors. The thymus tissue came from surgical resects taken out during corrective cardiac surgery. Usage of V and J gene segments appeared to be biased in both the thymic and the peripheral blood repertoires. Highly overlapping thymic TCR repertoires among unrelated individuals were reported in the related research. The study used under 10 infant thymus samples plus four related peripheral blood samples to characterize TCR alpha and beta repertoires. Donor ages ranging from about 7 to 250 days were recorded, and several male and a couple of female infants were included in the cohort. Thymocytes were freed from the tissue by mechanical means and kept at -70 degrees C as pellets of roughly 9.5-31 million cells. A QIAsymphony instrument was used to extract genomic DNA from the frozen cell pellets. Using the immunoSEQ multiplex PCR assay, the TCRB and TCRAD loci were amplified from a standardized quantity of quality-controlled genomic DNA. The V(D)J region was spanned by amplicons of a length sufficient to cover the CDR3 and to identify V and J genes. The commercial immunoSEQ service was used to sequence amplicons on an Illumina platform. Corrections for primer bias and sequencing errors followed previously described methods, while TCRAD and TCRB definitions were based on the IMGT database. immunoSEQ Analyzer 3.0 and VDJTools were used for repertoire analysis, which covered basic statistics, V/J segment usage, diversity estimates, rarefaction and pairwise overlap. To estimate diversity, the Chao1, ChaoE, Efron-Thisted, Shannon and inverse Simpson indices were applied, and diversity was also estimated on datasets down-sampled to the smallest sample. Repertoire overlap was determined by strict matching of CDR3 nucleotide sequence, V gene and J gene, and Jaccard-based multidimensional scaling clustering was applied. On average, thymus samples gave 750,000 to 950,000 unique TCRB clonotypes, whereas blood samples gave about 84,000.

Material for sequencing was thymocytes. This clonotype originated in a boy in the first two years of life with a congenital heart defect. Donor details come from another sample of the same person, matched by shared clones. The rearranged segments are TRBV6-5 and TRBJ2-7; TRBD2 could be the D gene, as 5 bases match. The DNA sequence is as follows: TGTGCCAGCAATCCCCCGGGCCGGAGCGGCTACGAGCAGTACTTC. This is translated as CASNPPGRSGYEQYF.